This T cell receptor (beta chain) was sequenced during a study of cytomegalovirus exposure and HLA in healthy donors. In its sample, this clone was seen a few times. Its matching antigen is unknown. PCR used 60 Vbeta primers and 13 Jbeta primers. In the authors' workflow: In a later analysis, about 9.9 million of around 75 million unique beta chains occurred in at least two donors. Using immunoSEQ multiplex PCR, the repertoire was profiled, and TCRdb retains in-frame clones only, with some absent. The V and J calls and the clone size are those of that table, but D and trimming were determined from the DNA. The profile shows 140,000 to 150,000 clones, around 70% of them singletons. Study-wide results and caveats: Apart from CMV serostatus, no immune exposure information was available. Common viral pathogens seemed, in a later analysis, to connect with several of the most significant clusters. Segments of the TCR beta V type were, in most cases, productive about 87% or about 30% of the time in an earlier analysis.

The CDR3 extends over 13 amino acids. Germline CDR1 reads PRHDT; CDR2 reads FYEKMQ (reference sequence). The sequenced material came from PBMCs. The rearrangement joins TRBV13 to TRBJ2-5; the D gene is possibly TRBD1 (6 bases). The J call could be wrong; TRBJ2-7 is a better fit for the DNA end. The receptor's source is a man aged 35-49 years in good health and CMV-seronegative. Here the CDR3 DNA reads TGTGCCAGCAGCCGCCGGGACAACTACGAGCAGTACTTC. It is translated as CASSRRDNYEQYF.